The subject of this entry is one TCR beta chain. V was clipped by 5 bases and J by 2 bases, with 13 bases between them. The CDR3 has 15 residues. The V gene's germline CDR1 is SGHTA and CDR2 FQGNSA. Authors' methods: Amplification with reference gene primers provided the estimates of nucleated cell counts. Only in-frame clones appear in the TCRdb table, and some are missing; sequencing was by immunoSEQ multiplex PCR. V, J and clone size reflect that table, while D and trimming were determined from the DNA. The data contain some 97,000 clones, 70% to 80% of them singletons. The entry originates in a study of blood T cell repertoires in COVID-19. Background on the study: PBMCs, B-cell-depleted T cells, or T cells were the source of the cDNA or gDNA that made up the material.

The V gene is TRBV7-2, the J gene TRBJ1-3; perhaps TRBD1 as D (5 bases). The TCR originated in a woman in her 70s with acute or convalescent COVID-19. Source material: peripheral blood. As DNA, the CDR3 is TGTGCCAGCAGCCCAGACAGTAAAACTGGAAACACCATATATTTT. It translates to CASSPDSKTGNTIYF.